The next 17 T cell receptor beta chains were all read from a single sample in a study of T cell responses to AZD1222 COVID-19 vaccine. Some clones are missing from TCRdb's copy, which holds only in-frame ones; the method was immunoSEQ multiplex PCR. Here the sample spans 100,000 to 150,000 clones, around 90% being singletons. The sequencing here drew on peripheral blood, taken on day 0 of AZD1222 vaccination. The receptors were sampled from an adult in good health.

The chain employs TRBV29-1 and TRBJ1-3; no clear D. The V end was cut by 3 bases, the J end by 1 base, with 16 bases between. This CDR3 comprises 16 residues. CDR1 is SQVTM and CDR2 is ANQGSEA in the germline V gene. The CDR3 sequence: CSVETRWGESGNTIYF. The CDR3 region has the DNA TGCAGCGTTGAGACGCGATGGGGAGAATCTGGAAACACCATATATTTT.

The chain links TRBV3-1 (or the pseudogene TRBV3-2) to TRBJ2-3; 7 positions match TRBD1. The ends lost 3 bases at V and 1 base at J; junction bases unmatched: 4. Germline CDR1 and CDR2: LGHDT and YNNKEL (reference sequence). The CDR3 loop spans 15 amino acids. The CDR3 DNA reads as TGTGCCAGCAGCCAGGTCACAGGGGGCACAGATACGCAGTATTTT. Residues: CASSQVTGGTDTQYF.

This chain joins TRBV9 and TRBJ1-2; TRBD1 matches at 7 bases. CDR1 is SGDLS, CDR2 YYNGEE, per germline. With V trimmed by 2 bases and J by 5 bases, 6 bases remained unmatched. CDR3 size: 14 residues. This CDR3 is CASSVQQGRYGYTF. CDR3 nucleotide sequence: TGTGCCAGCAGCGTCCAACAGGGGAGGTATGGCTACACCTTC.

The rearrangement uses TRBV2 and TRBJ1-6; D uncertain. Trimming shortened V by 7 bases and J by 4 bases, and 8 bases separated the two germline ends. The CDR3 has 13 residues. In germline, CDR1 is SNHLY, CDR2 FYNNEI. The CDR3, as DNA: TGTGCCAGCACGACAAATTATAATTCACCCCTCCACTTT. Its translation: CASTTNYNSPLHF.

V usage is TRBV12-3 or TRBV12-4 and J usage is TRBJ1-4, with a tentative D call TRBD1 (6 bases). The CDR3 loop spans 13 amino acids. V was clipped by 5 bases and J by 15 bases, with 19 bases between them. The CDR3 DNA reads TGTGCCAGCAGTCCCCGGGAGGGGGAAGGATTGTTTTTT. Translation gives CASSPREGEGLFF.

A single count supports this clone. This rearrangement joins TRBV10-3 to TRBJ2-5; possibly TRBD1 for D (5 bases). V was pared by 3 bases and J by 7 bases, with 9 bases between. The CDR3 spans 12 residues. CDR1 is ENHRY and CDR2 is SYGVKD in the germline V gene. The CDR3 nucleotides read TGTGCCATCAGTGACAGGGTTCGGACCCAGTACTTC. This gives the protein CAISDRVRTQYF.

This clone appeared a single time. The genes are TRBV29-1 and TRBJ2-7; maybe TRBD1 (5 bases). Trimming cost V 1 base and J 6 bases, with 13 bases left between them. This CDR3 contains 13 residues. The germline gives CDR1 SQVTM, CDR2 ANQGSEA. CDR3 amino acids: CSVEGAGSSEQYF. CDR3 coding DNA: TGCAGCGTTGAAGGGGCAGGGTCAAGCGAGCAGTACTTC.

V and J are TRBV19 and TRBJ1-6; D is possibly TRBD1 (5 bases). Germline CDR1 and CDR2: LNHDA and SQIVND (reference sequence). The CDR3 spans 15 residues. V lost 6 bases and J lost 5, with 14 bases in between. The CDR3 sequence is CASSQQAHDNSPLHF. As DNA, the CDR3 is TGTGCCAGTAGCCAACAGGCTCACGATAATTCACCCCTCCACTTT.

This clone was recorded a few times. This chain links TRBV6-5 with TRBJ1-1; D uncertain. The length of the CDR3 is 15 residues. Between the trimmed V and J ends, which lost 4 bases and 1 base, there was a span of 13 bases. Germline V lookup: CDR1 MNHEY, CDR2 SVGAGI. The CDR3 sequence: CASSSPWTENTEAFF. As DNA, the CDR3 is TGTGCCAGCAGTTCCCCCTGGACTGAGAACACTGAAGCTTTCTTT.

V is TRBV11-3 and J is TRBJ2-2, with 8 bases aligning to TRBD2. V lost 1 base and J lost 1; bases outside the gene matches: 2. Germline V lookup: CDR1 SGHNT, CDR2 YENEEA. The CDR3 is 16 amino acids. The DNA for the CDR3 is TGTGCCAGCAGCTTAGGCGGGGGGATGAACACCGGGGAGCTGTTTTTT. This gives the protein CASSLGGGMNTGELFF.

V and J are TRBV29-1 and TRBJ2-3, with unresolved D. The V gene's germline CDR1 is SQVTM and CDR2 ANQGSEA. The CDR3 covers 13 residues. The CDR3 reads CTSVKVGTDTQYF. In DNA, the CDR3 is TGCACCAGCGTCAAGGTCGGCACAGATACGCAGTATTTT.

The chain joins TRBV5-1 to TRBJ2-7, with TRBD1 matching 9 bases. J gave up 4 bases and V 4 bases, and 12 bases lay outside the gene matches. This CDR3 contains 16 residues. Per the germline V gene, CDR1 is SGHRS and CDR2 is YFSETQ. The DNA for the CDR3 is TGCGCCAGCAGCGTTACCGACAGGGGGTCTTCGTACGAGCAGTACTTC. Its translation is CASSVTDRGSSYEQYF.

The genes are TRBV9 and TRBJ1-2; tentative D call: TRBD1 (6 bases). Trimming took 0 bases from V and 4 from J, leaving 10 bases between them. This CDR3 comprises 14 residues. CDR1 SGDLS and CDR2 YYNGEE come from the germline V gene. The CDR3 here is CASSVEAGAYGYTF. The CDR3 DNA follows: TGTGCCAGCAGCGTAGAGGCAGGGGCCTATGGCTACACCTTC.

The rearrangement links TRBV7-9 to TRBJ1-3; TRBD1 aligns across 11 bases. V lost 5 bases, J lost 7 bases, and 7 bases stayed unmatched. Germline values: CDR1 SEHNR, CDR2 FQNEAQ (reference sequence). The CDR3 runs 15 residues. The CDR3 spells CASSPGQGARNTIYF. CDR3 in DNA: TGTGCCAGCAGCCCCGGACAGGGGGCCCGGAACACCATATATTTT.

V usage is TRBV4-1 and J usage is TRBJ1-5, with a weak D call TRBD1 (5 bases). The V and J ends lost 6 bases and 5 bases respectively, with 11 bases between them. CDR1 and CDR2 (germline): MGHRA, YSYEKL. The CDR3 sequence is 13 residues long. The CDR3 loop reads CASSPTGDQPQHF. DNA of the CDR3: TGCGCCAGCAGTCCAACGGGGGATCAGCCCCAGCATTTT.

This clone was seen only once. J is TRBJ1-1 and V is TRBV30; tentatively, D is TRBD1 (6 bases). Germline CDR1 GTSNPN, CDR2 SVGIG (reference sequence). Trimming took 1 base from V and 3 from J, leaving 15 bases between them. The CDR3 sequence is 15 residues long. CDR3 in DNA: TGTGCCTGGAGTGGGACAGTTCCCGGGGACACTGAAGCTTTCTTT. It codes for CAWSGTVPGDTEAFF.

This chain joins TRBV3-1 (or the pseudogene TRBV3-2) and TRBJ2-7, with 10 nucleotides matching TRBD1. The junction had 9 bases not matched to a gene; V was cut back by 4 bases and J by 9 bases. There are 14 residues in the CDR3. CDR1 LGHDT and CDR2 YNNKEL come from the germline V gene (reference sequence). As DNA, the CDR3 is TGTGCCAGCAGCCCCCGGGACAGGGGAAAAGTGCAGTACTTC. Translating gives CASSPRDRGKVQYF.